The 25 T cell receptor beta chains in this list originate from one sample, sequenced in a study of T cells in Graves' hyperthyroidism and ophthalmopathy. Amplification targeted TCR beta CDR3 regions from RNA transcripts. The HTBI primer set was used in a first-round RT-PCR of the TCR CDR3. TCRdb re-analysed the multiplex PCR reads in MiXCR, keeping a single row per CDR3 protein. The data show 400,000 to 550,000 distinct CDR3 sequences, roughly 14% seen once. Specimen: blood. All receptors come from a woman between 18 and 29 years old with Graves' hyperthyroidism.

At least ten counts were recorded for this clonotype. The J gene is TRBJ1-2, the V gene TRBV9; no firm D call. Germline assignment: CDR1 SGDLS and CDR2 YYNGEE. The ends were cut back, 5 bases at V and 5 bases at J, with 10 bases in the middle. This CDR3 contains 12 residues. The CDR3 protein is CASSVGGYGYTF. CDR3 DNA: TGTGCCAGCAGTGTCGGTGGGTATGGCTACACCTTC.

This clonotype occurred many times. V gene TRBV6-1 combines with J gene TRBJ2-3; 10 bases align to TRBD1. This CDR3 has 21 residues. V lost 5 bases, J lost 6 bases, and 26 bases stayed unmatched. CDR1 is MNHNS and CDR2 is SASEGT in the germline V gene. CDR3 bases: TGTGCCAGCAGTCACGGGTACCGGGACAGGGGATTTCCGGGAGCAATTGATACGCAGTATTTT. Translated: CASSHGYRDRGFPGAIDTQYF.

The table lists this clonotype with many counts. The chain's CDR3 is CASSVTGGRSYGYTF. The CDR3 coding sequence is TGTGCCAGTAGTGTGACAGGGGGCAGAAGCTATGGCTACACCTTC. The V and J genes are TRBV19 and TRBJ1-2; 10 nucleotides agree with TRBD1. Losses at the gene ends were 5 bases for V and 4 bases for J; bases not matched to a gene: 7. Germline V gene sequence: CDR1 LNHDA, CDR2 SQIVND (reference sequence). The CDR3 consists of 15 residues.

The chain has TRBV19 and TRBJ2-1, with unresolved D. V dropped 10 bases and J dropped 7 bases, with 14 bases sitting between them. Germline CDR1 and CDR2: LNHDA and SQIVND (reference sequence). This CDR3 region has 12 residues. The CDR3 nucleotides are TGTGCCACCATTGGCGGTGGGAATGAGCAGTTCTTC. This encodes CATIGGGNEQFF. Full variable domain (missing parts from reference TRBV19 and TRBJ2-1): DGGITQSPKYLFRKEGQNVTLSCEQNLNHDAMYWYRQDPGQGLRLIYYSQIVNDFQKGDIAEGYSVSREKKESFPLTVTSAQKNPTAFYLCATIGGGNEQFFGPGTRLTVL.

This clonotype was recorded at least ten times. This chain uses TRBV27 with TRBJ2-3; 13 bases fit TRBD2. Germline CDR1 MNHEY, CDR2 SMNVEV (reference sequence). The CDR3 totals 15 residues. Germline trimming cut 6 bases from V and 5 bases from J; bases unmatched to any gene: 5. CDR3 region: CASSRTSGSGDTQYF. For the CDR3, the DNA is TGTGCCAGCAGCCGGACTAGCGGGAGTGGAGATACGCAGTATTTT.

A word on this clonotype: A read error may explain this, as a much larger clone is one base away. The conserved phenylalanine or tryptophan is not found at the CDR3 terminus, so this likely reflects a read error. This chain links TRBV7-3 with TRBJ1-1; D gene uncertain. CDR1 and CDR2 (germline): SGHTA, FQGTGA. CDR3 length equals 13 residues. V shed 3 bases and J shed 6 bases, with 11 bases lying between them. The CDR3 DNA reads TGTGCCAGCAGCTTTTTCGCGTCCGCTGAAGCTTTCCTT. Translation: CASSFFASAEAFL.

This clonotype has at least ten counts. The DNA of the CDR3 is TGTGCCATCAGTGAGTCAGAGCGGACCTACACAGATACGCAGTATTTT. It specifies CAISESERTYTDTQYF. This chain links TRBV10-3 with TRBJ2-3, with D perhaps TRBD2 (5 bases). This CDR3 comprises 16 residues. Trimming pared 0 bases from V and 2 bases from J, leaving 12 bases between. Germline CDR1 reads ENHRY; CDR2 reads SYGVKD.

This clonotype came up many times. The CDR3 spells CATSDSSGIETQYF. The CDR3 nucleotides are TGTGCCACCAGTGACAGTAGCGGGATTGAGACCCAGTACTTC. This sequence joins TRBV24-1 and TRBJ2-5; TRBD2 aligns across 8 bases. Trimming removed 4 bases from V and 5 bases from J; junction bases left unmatched: 5. Germline-derived CDR1 and CDR2 are KGHDR and SFDVKD. This CDR3 spans 14 amino acids.

This clonotype was observed many times. The chain is built from TRBV20-1 and TRBJ2-7, with 10 bases lining up with TRBD2. Looked up from germline, CDR1 is DFQATT and CDR2 is SNEGSKA (reference sequence). Trimming at V came to 4 bases and at J to 5 bases, leaving 14 bases not matched to a gene. This CDR3 has 16 amino acids. The CDR3 spells CSANLAGGFRADEQYF. The CDR3 DNA follows: TGCAGTGCTAATTTAGCGGGAGGTTTCCGAGCGGACGAGCAGTACTTC.

This clonotype occurred many times. The rearrangement uses TRBV11-3 and TRBJ2-7; possibly TRBD2 for D (5 bases). Trimming shortened V by 5 bases and J by 6 bases, and 20 bases separated the two germline ends. Per the germline V gene, CDR1 is SGHNT and CDR2 is YENEEA. CDR3 size: 15 residues. The CDR3 loop is CASSPPVEGRGEQYF. As DNA, the CDR3 is TGTGCCAGCAGCCCCCCTGTAGAGGGCAGAGGCGAGCAGTACTTC.

This clonotype has at least ten counts. The CDR3 loop is CASSQGLSPTDTQYF. CDR3 nucleotide sequence: TGTGCCAGCAGCCAGGGACTCAGCCCCACAGATACGCAGTATTTT. The chain has TRBV13 and TRBJ2-3, with D possibly being TRBD2 (6 bases). Germline lookup yields CDR1 PRHDT and CDR2 FYEKMQ (reference sequence). Trimming removed 5 bases from V and 2 bases from J, with 14 bases in between. The CDR3 totals 15 residues.

The chain has TRBV12-3 or TRBV12-4 and TRBJ1-1; perhaps TRBD1 as D (6 bases). The CDR3 is made up of 13 amino acids. V was cut by 2 bases and J by 6 bases, with 10 bases left in between. The CDR3 nucleotides read TGTGCCAGCAGTTTATCAGGGGTGCCTGAAGCTTTCTTT. It encodes CASSLSGVPEAFF.

There are a few counts of this clonotype. The chain is built from TRBV7-2 and TRBJ2-1; TRBD2 matches 7 bases. The CDR3 totals 16 residues. V lost 3 bases, J lost 7 bases, and 12 bases stayed unmatched. In germline, CDR1 is SGHTA, CDR2 FQGNSA. Here the CDR3 reads CASSFVSGPRGNEQFF. The CDR3 region has the DNA TGTGCCAGCAGCTTCGTTAGCGGGCCAAGGGGAAATGAGCAGTTCTTC. Filled out from reference TRBV7-2 and TRBJ2-1, the complete variable domain reads GAGVSQSPSNKVTEKGKDVELRCDPISGHTALYWYRQSLGQGLEFLIYFQGNSAPDKSGLPSDRFSAERTGGSVSTLTIQRTQQEDSAVYLCASSFVSGPRGNEQFFGPGTRLTVL.

This clonotype was detected many times. The chain combines TRBV3-1 with TRBJ2-3; D is undetermined. Germline V gene lookup returns CDR1 LGHDT and CDR2 YNNKEL (reference sequence). V shed 2 bases and J shed 0 bases, with 15 bases lying between them. There are 17 residues in the CDR3. CDR3 in amino acids: CASSQRSRVSSTDTQYF. In DNA, the CDR3 is TGTGCCAGCAGCCAAAGGTCCCGGGTTTCTAGCACAGATACGCAGTATTTT.

The table lists this clonotype with a count of one. This may come from a read error, since a much larger clone is one base off. The chain recombines TRBV12-3 or TRBV12-4 with TRBJ2-4, with D maybe TRBD2 (6 bases). V was shortened by 4 bases and J by 3 bases, with 13 bases between the two germline ends. This CDR3 has 15 residues. The CDR3 region is CASSWYSGVKNIQYF. DNA of the CDR3: TGTGCCAGCAGTTGGTACTCGGGGGTCAAAAACATTCAGTACTTC.

This clonotype came up many times. This chain uses TRBV12-3 or TRBV12-4 with TRBJ2-3, with D perhaps TRBD1 or TRBD2 (5 bases each). V gave up 6 bases and J gave up 2 bases, with 12 bases separating them. The CDR3 is 14 residues long. Written as DNA, the CDR3 is TGTGCCAGCAGACTGGGGGTGTCCACAGATACGCAGTATTTT. Encoded protein: CASRLGVSTDTQYF.

This clonotype was observed many times. The chain recombines TRBV3-1 with TRBJ1-2, with TRBD1 identical over 8 bases. Trimming removed 3 bases from V and 5 bases from J; junction bases left unmatched: 5. CDR1 LGHDT and CDR2 YNNKEL come from the germline V gene (reference sequence). The CDR3 spans 14 residues. CDR3 nucleotide sequence: TGTGCCAGCAGCCAGGACAGGGTTCGGTATGGCTACACCTTC. It specifies CASSQDRVRYGYTF.

This clonotype was counted at least ten times. The gene calls are TRBV29-1 and TRBJ1-1, with TRBD1 identical over 11 bases. V trimming: 6 bases; J trimming: 6 bases; junction bases outside the gene matches: 9. From germline, CDR1 is SQVTM and CDR2 ANQGSEA. This CDR3 comprises 14 residues. As DNA, the CDR3 is TGCAGCGTCGCCAGGGACAGGGGGAAGTCTGAAGCTTTCTTT. Protein: CSVARDRGKSEAFF. Using reference TRBV29-1 and TRBJ1-1 for the parts outside the CDR3, the full variable domain is SAVISQKPSRDICQRGTSLTIQCQVDSQVTMMFWYRQQPGQSLTLIATANQGSEATYESGFVIDKFPISRPNLTFSTLTVSNMSPEDSSIYLCSVARDRGKSEAFFGQGTRLTVV.

Ten or more counts support this clonotype. The chain links TRBV27 to TRBJ2-5; D might be TRBD2 (5 bases). Per the germline V gene, CDR1 is MNHEY and CDR2 is SMNVEV (reference sequence). V was shortened by 1 base and J by 5 bases, with 11 bases between the two germline ends. The CDR3 runs 14 residues. The CDR3 region is CASSLFGPGETQYF. CDR3 nucleotide sequence: TGTGCCAGCAGTTTATTTGGTCCGGGGGAGACCCAGTACTTC.

This chain joins TRBV19 and TRBJ2-2; a weak D match, TRBD2 (7 bases). There are 18 residues in the CDR3. The V gene lost 10 bases and the J gene lost 8 bases, with 32 bases spanning the gap. CDR1 and CDR2 (germline): LNHDA, SQIVND (reference sequence). CDR3 nucleotide sequence: TGTGCCACTAGAAGACGGGGAGGGGGTTCAGCGGGAACGGGGGAGCTGTTTTTT. This codes for CATRRRGGGSAGTGELFF.

This clonotype was counted at least ten times. The genes are TRBV5-1 and TRBJ2-3; the match to TRBD2 covers 16 bases. V lost 3 bases and J lost 1; bases outside the gene matches: 11. Germline V lookup: CDR1 SGHRS, CDR2 YFSETQ. The CDR3 runs to 20 residues. CDR3 sequence reads: CASSSGLAGGLLARTDTQYF. The CDR3 DNA is TGCGCCAGCAGCTCGGGACTAGCGGGAGGGCTACTAGCTCGCACAGATACGCAGTATTTT.

This chain links TRBV19 with TRBJ1-5, with D perhaps matching TRBD1 (6 bases). Trimming took 6 bases from V and 5 from J, leaving 14 bases between them. Germline lookup yields CDR1 LNHDA and CDR2 SQIVND (reference sequence). The CDR3 covers 14 residues. CDR3 sequence reads: CASRPTGSDQPQHF. The CDR3 DNA sequence: TGTGCCAGTAGGCCAACAGGGTCGGATCAGCCCCAGCATTTT.

This clonotype was recorded many times. V is TRBV19 and J is TRBJ2-7; 7 bases are shared with TRBD1. Per the germline V gene, CDR1 is LNHDA and CDR2 is SQIVND (reference sequence). The CDR3 is 14 residues long. V shed 6 bases and J 4 bases; nucleotides not matched to a gene: 9. The CDR3 region is CASSRDSAGYEQYV. CDR3 sequence (DNA): TGTGCCAGTAGCCGGGACAGCGCCGGGTACGAGCAGTACGTC.

In this sample, this clonotype turned up a few times. This chain links TRBV7-3 with TRBJ2-1; a weak D match, TRBD2 (6 bases). V dropped 4 bases and J dropped 4 bases, with 14 bases sitting between them. The CDR3 is made up of 15 amino acids. Germline V gene sequence: CDR1 SGHTA, CDR2 FQGTGA. The CDR3 DNA sequence: TGTGCCAGCAGCTGGGAGGAGCGATTTTACAATGAGCAGTTCTTC. Its translation is CASSWEERFYNEQFF.

This clonotype has at least ten counts. V and J are TRBV5-1 and TRBJ2-1; D is undetermined. Looked up from germline, CDR1 is SGHRS and CDR2 is YFSETQ. Deletions cut 4 bases from V and 8 bases from J, with 10 bases between. The CDR3 spans 12 residues. CDR3 bases: TGCGCCAGCAGCCCCGGATTAGATGAGCAGTTCTTC. It encodes CASSPGLDEQFF.